The 15 T cell receptor beta chains given below trace back to one sample, sequenced in a study of T cells in Graves' hyperthyroidism and ophthalmopathy. TCR beta CDR3 regions were amplified from RNA transcripts. The HTBI primer set was used in a first-round RT-PCR of the TCR CDR3. TCRdb re-derived calls from the multiplex PCR reads in MiXCR, one entry per CDR3 protein. Among some 400,000 distinct CDR3 sequences, around 14% were seen once, and the ten largest hold 9.5% to 11%. The sample comprised blood. The receptor source for this set is an older woman with Graves' hyperthyroidism.

This clonotype was seen repeatedly, ten times or more. The chain combines TRBV29-1 with TRBJ2-1, with 12 bases fitting TRBD2. The CDR3 length is 15 residues. V dropped 6 bases and J dropped 6; count of bases not matched to a gene: 9. Germline loops: CDR1 SQVTM, CDR2 ANQGSEA. CDR3 coding DNA: TGCAGCGTAGCCCGACTAGCGGGAGCGGGCAATGAGCAGTTCTTC. It codes for CSVARLAGAGNEQFF.

V is TRBV27 and J is TRBJ2-7; 7 nucleotides align to TRBD2. J lost 5 bases, V lost 3 bases, and 16 bases had no gene match. The CDR3 is 17 residues long. The germline gives CDR1 MNHEY, CDR2 SMNVEV (reference sequence). The CDR3 region is CASSLGYRGGRIDEQYF. CDR3 nucleotide sequence: TGTGCCAGCAGTTTGGGCTATAGGGGCGGGAGAATCGACGAGCAGTACTTC.

In its sample, this clonotype was seen a few times. This sequence joins TRBV5-4 and TRBJ2-1; no reliable D call. This CDR3 contains 12 residues. Trimming took off 4 bases at V and 3 bases at J, with 5 bases between the two ends. The germline V gene encodes CDR1 SGHNT and CDR2 YYREEE (reference sequence). The CDR3 sequence is CASSVDYNEQFF. The CDR3 DNA is TGTGCCAGCAGCGTGGACTACAATGAGCAGTTCTTC.

This clonotype was picked up many times. The chain links TRBV3-1 to TRBJ2-1; weak D call: TRBD1 (6 bases). Germline V CDR1 and CDR2: LGHDT, YNNKEL (reference sequence). V was pared by 4 bases and J by 0 bases, with 13 bases between. This CDR3 is 16 amino acids long. The CDR3 DNA reads TGTGCCAGCAGCCTGCTGGGGGCCACCTCCTACAATGAGCAGTTCTTC. This codes for CASSLLGATSYNEQFF.

In the case of this clonotype: Its ends do not fully match the called genes, so a read error is possible. The chain joins TRBV24-1 to TRBJ2-7, with D tentatively TRBD1 (5 bases). Germline CDR1 is KGHDR and CDR2 is SFDVKD. This CDR3 spans 13 amino acids. CDR3 nucleotide sequence: TGTGCCACAGAAGACAGTCACCTCTACGAGCAGTGCTTC. Translated: CATEDSHLYEQCF.

This clonotype was found a few times. V and J are TRBV10-3 and TRBJ2-3; a weak D match, TRBD2 (6 bases). From germline, CDR1 is ENHRY and CDR2 SYGVKD. Trimming pared 10 bases from V and 4 bases from J, leaving 18 bases between. This CDR3 has 14 residues. CDR3 amino acids: CASLPRESSDTQYF. The DNA for the CDR3 is TGTGCCAGCCTCCCCCGGGAGAGCTCAGATACGCAGTATTTT.

This clonotype has just a few counts. The CDR3 spells CASSLSPGLAYEQYF. As DNA, the CDR3 is TGTGCCAGCAGCTTAAGCCCGGGACTAGCCTACGAGCAGTACTTC. The chain employs TRBV7-3 and TRBJ2-7, with TRBD2 identical over 8 bases. The germline CDR1 and CDR2 sequences are SGHTA and FQGTGA. This CDR3 has 15 amino acids. J was trimmed by 2 bases and V by 1 base; bases with no gene match: 4.

The table lists this clonotype with many counts. The rearrangement joins TRBV7-6 to TRBJ2-2; 14 nucleotides agree with TRBD2. The length of the CDR3 is 18 residues. CDR1 is SGHVS, CDR2 FNYEAQ, per germline. The junction had 0 bases not matched to a gene; V was cut back by 0 bases and J by 0 bases. The CDR3 DNA reads TGTGCCAGCAGCTTAGCGGGACTAGCGGGAGCGAACACCGGGGAGCTGTTTTTT. Translating it yields CASSLAGLAGANTGELFF.

This clonotype came up many times. The chain carries TRBV5-1 and TRBJ2-1, with D hard to call. The CDR3 has 16 amino acids. V shed 1 base and J shed 5 bases, with 16 bases lying between them. Per germline, CDR1 SGHRS and CDR2 YFSETQ. CDR3 region: CASSLRPSVRNNEQFF. CDR3 bases: TGCGCCAGCAGCTTGCGTCCGAGCGTAAGAAACAATGAGCAGTTCTTC.

This clonotype occurred many times. The chain joins TRBV3-1 to TRBJ1-2, with 10 bases identical to TRBD1. The CDR3 is 15 amino acids. Germline-derived CDR1 and CDR2 are LGHDT and YNNKEL (reference sequence). Unmatched junction bases numbered 6, after V lost 5 bases and J lost 3 bases. The CDR3 loop is CASSARQGADYGYTF. The DNA for the CDR3 is TGTGCCAGCAGCGCGAGACAGGGGGCAGACTATGGCTACACCTTC. The full variable domain, its missing parts supplied by reference TRBV3-1 and TRBJ1-2, is DTAVSQTPKYLVTQMGNDKSIKCEQNLGHDTMYWYKQDSKKFLKIMFSYNNKELIINETVPNRFSPKSPDKAHLNLHINSLELGDSAVYFCASSARQGADYGYTFGSGTRLTVV.

This clonotype was seen ten or more times. The chain links TRBV13 to TRBJ2-5, with TRBD1 matching 11 bases. The J segment lost 5 bases and the V segment lost 0 bases, leaving 5 bases of the junction unmatched. CDR1 is PRHDT, CDR2 FYEKMQ, per germline (reference sequence). CDR3 length equals 16 residues. The CDR3 nucleotides read TGTGCCAGCAGCTTAGGCCGAGGACAGGGGGCGGAGACCCAGTACTTC. It codes for CASSLGRGQGAETQYF.

The chain employs TRBV11-2 and TRBJ2-5; perhaps TRBD2 as D (5 bases). CDR1 is SGHAT, CDR2 FQNNGV, per germline. The CDR3 spans 14 residues. Trimming pared 0 bases from V and 5 bases from J, leaving 10 bases between. The CDR3 sequence is CASSLEPGGETQYF. The CDR3 nucleotides are TGTGCCAGCAGCTTAGAACCAGGCGGGGAGACCCAGTACTTC.

V gene TRBV20-1 combines with J gene TRBJ1-2; 7 nucleotides agree with TRBD1. Germline lookup yields CDR1 DFQATT and CDR2 SNEGSKA (reference sequence). J lost 6 bases, V lost 6 bases, and 7 bases had no gene match. The CDR3 length is 12 residues. This CDR3 reads CSALTGYDGYTF. DNA of the CDR3: TGCAGTGCCCTGACAGGGTACGATGGCTACACCTTC.

At least ten counts were recorded for this clonotype. The chain recombines TRBV10-3 with TRBJ2-5, with a tentative D call TRBD1 (5 bases). Trimming removed 10 bases at V and 5 bases at J, with 17 bases between. Germline V CDR1 and CDR2: ENHRY, SYGVKD. The length of the CDR3 is 13 residues. The CDR3 loop reads CASQTVGRETQYF. In nucleotides, the CDR3 is TGTGCCAGTCAGACAGTGGGTCGGGAGACCCAGTACTTC.

In this sample, this clonotype turned up many times. The chain carries TRBV11-3 and TRBJ2-1; TRBD2 is a possible D gene (6 bases). V lost 3 bases and J lost 4, with 13 bases in between. Germline CDR1 SGHNT, CDR2 YENEEA. The CDR3 extends over 15 amino acids. The CDR3, as DNA: TGTGCCAGCAGCTTTGGAGGGGCCGTTTACAATGAGCAGTTCTTC. It codes for CASSFGGAVYNEQFF. Full variable domain (remainder filled in from reference TRBV11-3 and TRBJ2-1): EAGVVQSPRYKIIEKKQPVAFWCNPISGHNTLYWYLQNLGQGPELLIRYENEEAVDDSQLPKDRFSAERLKGVDSTLKIQPAELGDSAVYLCASSFGGAVYNEQFFGPGTRLTVL.